Below, 32 T cell receptor beta chains from the same sample are listed, as sequenced in a study of shared clonotypes between healthy human individuals. Sequencing used immunoSEQ multiplex PCR; TCRdb keeps in-frame clones, though not all of them. The table includes millions of clones, about 95% detected once. CD8 cells classed as naive were CD45RO-negative and positively selected for CCR7, excluding terminally differentiated effector memory CD45RA+ cells. Sequenced input: naive CD8+ T cells sorted from blood. The source of these receptors is a man between 18 and 29 years old in good health.

The V gene is TRBV27, the J gene TRBJ2-1, with D possibly TRBD2 on 5 matching bases. Germline CDR1 MNHEY, CDR2 SMNVEV (reference sequence). V was pared by 7 bases and J by 0 bases, with 19 bases between. This CDR3 has 17 residues. The CDR3 nucleotides read TGTGCCAGCAACGGTATTGGGAGCCTCCCCTCCTACAATGAGCAGTTCTTC. Encoded protein: CASNGIGSLPSYNEQFF.

V usage is TRBV13 and J usage is TRBJ1-2; 8 bases fit TRBD1. V was clipped by 5 bases and J by 4 bases; unmatched bases: 6. The CDR3 has 14 residues. Looked up from germline, CDR1 is PRHDT and CDR2 is FYEKMQ (reference sequence). In nucleotides, the CDR3 is TGTGCCAGCAGCCCCCGGGACAGGATCTATGGCTACACCTTC. Its protein is CASSPRDRIYGYTF.

The chain couples TRBV25-1 to TRBJ2-7; weak D call: TRBD2 (5 bases). V was pared by 1 base and J by 5 bases, with 15 bases between. Germline CDR1 reads MGHDK; CDR2 reads SYGVNS. The CDR3 length is 15 residues. The CDR3 loop reads CASSESEGVPNEQYF. CDR3 in DNA: TGTGCCAGCAGTGAATCTGAGGGAGTCCCAAACGAGCAGTACTTC.

The gene calls are TRBV7-9 and TRBJ2-5; D possibly corresponds to TRBD2 (5 bases). The germline CDR1 and CDR2 sequences are SEHNR and FQNEAQ (reference sequence). Trimming left V 5 bases short and J 1 base short, with 14 bases between. The CDR3 has 15 amino acids. The CDR3 DNA reads TGTGCCAGCAGCCTCAGGACGGGGATCCAAGAGACCCAGTACTTC. Encoded protein: CASSLRTGIQETQYF.

Regarding this clone: The same CDR3 also results from other DNA sequences found in this sample. The chain employs TRBV9 and TRBJ1-2; TRBD1 might be the D (6 bases). Trimming removed 0 bases from V and 3 bases from J, with 9 bases in between. Germline loops: CDR1 SGDLS, CDR2 YYNGEE. This CDR3 has 14 residues. The CDR3 spells CASSVGGGDYGYTF. CDR3 in DNA: TGTGCCAGCAGCGTAGGAGGGGGAGACTATGGCTACACCTTC.

The V and J genes are TRBV5-6 and TRBJ2-7; TRBD1 matches 7 bases. The V and J ends lost 4 bases and 2 bases, in that order; junction bases with no gene match: 6. Germline lookup yields CDR1 SGHDT and CDR2 YYEEEE. The CDR3 is 14 amino acids. CDR3 sequence (DNA): TGTGCCAGCAGCGAGAGGACAGGACCCTACGAGCAGTACTTC. This encodes CASSERTGPYEQYF.

V usage is TRBV5-1 and J usage is TRBJ2-7, with 13 positions matching TRBD2. CDR3 length: 16 residues. V gave up 0 bases and J gave up 5 bases; unmatched junction bases: 5. Germline V gene sequence: CDR1 SGHRS, CDR2 YFSETQ. This CDR3 reads CASSLVGLAGDDEQYF. The CDR3 coding sequence is TGCGCCAGCAGCTTGGTCGGACTAGCGGGGGATGACGAGCAGTACTTC.

The CDR3 spells CASSLGQGPHYGYTF. The CDR3, as DNA: TGTGCCAGCAGCTTAGGACAGGGTCCCCACTATGGCTACACCTTC. This chain connects TRBV13 to TRBJ1-2, with D perhaps TRBD1 (6 bases). V lost 0 bases to trimming and J lost 3 bases, with 11 bases between them. The CDR3 is 15 residues long. Germline V gene data show CDR1 as PRHDT and CDR2 as FYEKMQ (reference sequence). Looking up the rest from reference TRBV13 and TRBJ1-2 gives the full variable domain: AAGVIQSPRHLIKEKRETATLKCYPIPRHDTVYWYQQGPGQDPQFLISFYEKMQSDKGSIPDRFSAQQFSDYHSELNMSSLELGDSALYFCASSLGQGPHYGYTFGSGTRLTVV.

V and J are TRBV7-2 and TRBJ1-1; D not resolved. The CDR3 consists of 17 residues. In germline, CDR1 is SGHTA, CDR2 FQGNSA. V was pared by 1 base and J by 0 bases, with 15 bases between. The CDR3 coding sequence is TGTGCCAGCAGCTTAGTTCCCGTGGGAGACTTGAACACTGAAGCTTTCTTT. This translates into CASSLVPVGDLNTEAFF. The full variable domain, with the rest looked up from reference TRBV7-2 and TRBJ1-1, is GAGVSQSPSNKVTEKGKDVELRCDPISGHTALYWYRQSLGQGLEFLIYFQGNSAPDKSGLPSDRFSAERTGGSVSTLTIQRTQQEDSAVYLCASSLVPVGDLNTEAFFGQGTRLTVV.

This chain joins TRBV4-1 and TRBJ1-1; 7 nucleotides line up with TRBD1. CDR1 is MGHRA and CDR2 is YSYEKL in the germline V gene. The V segment lost 2 bases and the J segment 6 bases; nucleotides outside the gene matches: 9. This CDR3 is 15 amino acids long. CDR3 sequence reads: CASSQWTGSRAEAFF. The DNA of the CDR3 is TGCGCCAGCAGCCAATGGACAGGCAGCCGAGCTGAAGCTTTCTTT.

This clone was found once. The chain couples TRBV2 to TRBJ2-3, with 9 bases matching TRBD2. Germline V gene lookup returns CDR1 SNHLY and CDR2 FYNNEI. This CDR3 spans 20 amino acids. Losses at the gene ends were 8 bases for V and 0 bases for J; bases not matched to a gene: 21. CDR3 sequence: CASSTVGAGGPDGSTDTQYF. The CDR3 nucleotides read TGTGCCAGCTCGACCGTCGGGGCGGGAGGGCCGGATGGGAGCACAGATACGCAGTATTTT.

V gene TRBV25-1 combines with J gene TRBJ2-5; 7 bases align to TRBD2. Per the germline V gene, CDR1 is MGHDK and CDR2 is SYGVNS. This CDR3 is 17 amino acids long. J lost 5 bases, V lost 1 base, and 13 bases had no gene match. The CDR3 loop reads CASSEFGVTGGGETQYF. CDR3 sequence (DNA): TGTGCCAGCAGTGAATTTGGCGTGACGGGGGGAGGTGAGACCCAGTACTTC.

The chain is built from TRBV14 and TRBJ1-4; weak D call: TRBD1 (5 bases). Germline V CDR1 and CDR2: SGHDN, FVKESK. The V and J ends lost 4 bases and 2 bases respectively, with 8 bases between them. The CDR3 runs 14 residues. Here the CDR3 DNA reads TGTGCCAGCAGCCCGGACATTACTAATGAAAAACTGTTTTTT. It translates to CASSPDITNEKLFF.

The chain is built from TRBV18 and TRBJ2-5; 7 bases are a match to TRBD1. Trimming cost V 5 bases and J 0 bases; bases outside gene matches: 3. Germline assignment: CDR1 KGHSH and CDR2 LQKENI. This CDR3 is 14 amino acids long. The CDR3 bases are TGTGCCAGCTCAGGGACAGCGTACCAAGAGACCCAGTACTTC. Encoded protein: CASSGTAYQETQYF. Variable domain in full (rest from reference TRBV18 and TRBJ2-5): NAGVMQNPRHLVRRRGQEARLRCSPMKGHSHVYWYRQLPEEGLKFMVYLQKENIIDESGMPKERFSAEFPKEGPSILRIQQVVRGDSAAYFCASSGTAYQETQYFGPGTRLLVL.

The chain has TRBV30 and TRBJ2-1; 7 bases fit TRBD2. The length of the CDR3 is 17 residues. Germline-derived CDR1 and CDR2 are GTSNPN and SVGIG (reference sequence). V shed 1 base and J 5 bases; nucleotides not matched to a gene: 14. The CDR3 loop is CAWSADRGAGEHNEQFF. CDR3 sequence (DNA): TGTGCCTGGAGTGCTGACCGGGGCGCGGGAGAGCACAATGAGCAGTTCTTC.

This rearrangement joins TRBV28 to TRBJ1-1; D possibly corresponds to TRBD1 (5 bases). CDR1 is MDHEN and CDR2 is SYDVKM in the germline V gene. The CDR3 runs 15 residues. V lost 5 bases and J 5 bases, leaving 18 bases between the germline ends. The CDR3 DNA is TGTGCCAGCAGTCTTGGGACGAATGGGGTGACTGAAGCTTTCTTT. This translates into CASSLGTNGVTEAFF.

In DNA form, the CDR3 reads TGTGCCAGCAGACACCTTGGGGGGCATGAGACCCAGTACTTC. The encoded protein is CASRHLGGHETQYF. J is TRBJ2-5 and V is TRBV7-9; either TRBD1 or TRBD2 may supply D (6 bases each). The germline CDR1 and CDR2 sequences are SEHNR and FQNEAQ (reference sequence). This CDR3 spans 14 amino acids. V lost 6 bases and J lost 5, with 16 bases in between.

The V call is TRBV27, the J call TRBJ2-7; 10 bases fit TRBD1. The CDR3 runs to 14 residues. The V gene end was trimmed by 5 bases and the J gene end by 6 bases; junction bases not matched to a gene: 7. The germline V gene has CDR1 MNHEY and CDR2 SMNVEV (reference sequence). The CDR3: CASSPGTGVGEQYF. The CDR3 nucleotides are TGTGCCAGCAGTCCGGGGACAGGGGTCGGCGAGCAGTACTTC.

This chain uses TRBV5-8 with TRBJ2-3, with TRBD2 identical over 8 bases. CDR1 SGHTS and CDR2 YDEGEE come from the germline V gene. The length of the CDR3 is 19 residues. Unmatched junction bases numbered 12, after V lost 0 bases and J lost 0 bases. As DNA, the CDR3 is TGTGCCAGCAGCTTGGAATCAGCGGGGGTTTGGACAAGCACAGATACGCAGTATTTT. Its translation is CASSLESAGVWTSTDTQYF.

This chain joins TRBV28 and TRBJ1-4, with D unclear. Germline V lookup: CDR1 MDHEN, CDR2 SYDVKM. CDR3 length equals 16 residues. Trimming stripped 3 bases from V and 4 bases from J, with 15 bases between. CDR3 DNA sequence: TGTGCCAGCAGTTTCGGCTCCGATGACCTTAATGAAAAACTGTTTTTT. It specifies CASSFGSDDLNEKLFF.

The chain combines TRBV6-5 with TRBJ2-7; D unresolved. Germline V lookup: CDR1 MNHEY, CDR2 SVGAGI. The germline V and J ends were trimmed by 0 bases and 0 bases, with 6 bases remaining between them. The CDR3 runs 14 residues. CDR3 protein: CASSYSRSSYEQYF. The CDR3 region has the DNA TGTGCCAGCAGTTACTCTCGGAGCTCCTACGAGCAGTACTTC.

The chain employs TRBV11-2 and TRBJ2-2, with TRBD1 matching 7 bases. CDR1 and CDR2 from the germline V gene are SGHAT and FQNNGV. There are 13 residues in the CDR3. V dropped 7 bases and J dropped 7; count of bases not matched to a gene: 6. The CDR3: CASTEGAGGELFF. For the CDR3, the DNA is TGTGCCAGCACCGAGGGGGCTGGCGGGGAGCTGTTTTTT.

The chain combines TRBV11-3 with TRBJ2-3; D possibly corresponds to TRBD2 (6 bases). The ends were cut back, 0 bases at V and 4 bases at J, with 11 bases in the middle. The CDR3 has 15 residues. CDR1 is SGHNT, CDR2 YENEEA, per germline. DNA for the CDR3: TGTGCCAGCAGCTTAGAGCCGGGGGAACCAGATACGCAGTATTTT. This codes for CASSLEPGEPDTQYF. The variable domain in full, completed from reference TRBV11-3 and TRBJ2-3, reads EAGVVQSPRYKIIEKKQPVAFWCNPISGHNTLYWYLQNLGQGPELLIRYENEEAVDDSQLPKDRFSAERLKGVDSTLKIQPAELGDSAVYLCASSLEPGEPDTQYFGPGTRLTVL.

The V call is TRBV4-1, the J call TRBJ1-4; no firm D call. This CDR3 is built from 14 residues. Germline V gene lookup returns CDR1 MGHRA and CDR2 YSYEKL. Deletions cut 0 bases from V and 6 bases from J, with 8 bases between. CDR3 coding DNA: TGCGCCAGCAGCCAAGAGGTGGCGGATGAAAAACTGTTTTTT. Its protein is CASSQEVADEKLFF.

The V gene is TRBV7-3, the J gene TRBJ2-1, with TRBD1 matching 9 bases. CDR3 length: 15 residues. Germline V gene data show CDR1 as SGHTA and CDR2 as FQGTGA. Trimming cost V 1 base and J 4 bases; bases outside gene matches: 2. CDR3 sequence: CASSLIQGAYNEQFF. The DNA for the CDR3 is TGTGCCAGCAGCTTAATACAGGGGGCATACAATGAGCAGTTCTTC.

The gene calls are TRBV5-1 and TRBJ2-7, with D maybe TRBD1 (6 bases). V was pared by 3 bases and J by 6 bases, with 19 bases between. Germline CDR1 and CDR2: SGHRS and YFSETQ. The CDR3 runs 15 residues. CDR3 in amino acids: CASSSRQGWAREQYF. DNA for the CDR3: TGCGCCAGCAGCTCCCGCCAGGGGTGGGCCCGCGAGCAGTACTTC.

This sequence joins TRBV19 and TRBJ2-3; weak D call: TRBD2 (5 bases). CDR3 length: 14 residues. Trimming pared 4 bases from V and 6 bases from J, leaving 14 bases between. Per the germline V gene, CDR1 is LNHDA and CDR2 is SQIVND (reference sequence). This chain's CDR3 is CASSTSSTSDTQYF. The CDR3 bases are TGTGCCAGTAGTACCTCTAGCACGAGTGATACGCAGTATTTT.

About this clone: The same CDR3 can be traced to other DNA sequences in this sample. The genes are TRBV7-2 and TRBJ1-6; D is unresolved. The CDR3 covers 13 residues. Trimming cost V 5 bases and J 6 bases, with 8 bases left between them. Germline lookup yields CDR1 SGHTA and CDR2 FQGNSA. The CDR3 nucleotides are TGTGCCAGCAGCCCCGGTGGTAATTCACCCCTCCACTTT. Protein sequence: CASSPGGNSPLHF.

J is TRBJ2-1 and V is TRBV7-3; 10 positions agree with TRBD2. Germline lookup yields CDR1 SGHTA and CDR2 FQGTGA. The J segment lost 7 bases and the V segment lost 1 base, leaving 4 bases of the junction unmatched. This CDR3 spans 15 amino acids. CDR3 sequence (DNA): TGTGCCAGCAGCTTAATAGCGGGGGGACTGAATGAGCAGTTCTTC. Translation gives CASSLIAGGLNEQFF.

This clone was observed a single time. The genes are TRBV5-4 and TRBJ2-5; 7 bases fit TRBD2. Germline V gene sequence: CDR1 SGHNT, CDR2 YYREEE (reference sequence). The V and J ends lost 3 bases and 5 bases, in that order; junction bases with no gene match: 4. This CDR3 region has 13 residues. CDR3 DNA sequence: TGTGCCAGCAGCTCTAGCGGATTCGAGACCCAGTACTTC. This translates into CASSSSGFETQYF.

The chain is built from TRBV5-1 and TRBJ1-1; D is unclear. V was shortened by 7 bases and J by 1 base, with 14 bases between the two germline ends. The CDR3 extends over 14 amino acids. CDR1 and CDR2 from the germline V gene are SGHRS and YFSETQ. In nucleotides, the CDR3 is TGCGCCAGCGGCGTCTTTCCCGAGAACACTGAAGCTTTCTTT. This gives the protein CASGVFPENTEAFF. The full variable domain, its missing parts supplied by reference TRBV5-1 and TRBJ1-1, is KAGVTQTPRYLIKTRGQQVTLSCSPISGHRSVSWYQQTPGQGLQFLFEYFSETQRNKGNFPGRFSGRQFSNSRSEMNVSTLELGDSALYLCASGVFPENTEAFFGQGTRLTVV.

J is TRBJ2-5 and V is TRBV6-6, with D maybe TRBD2 (5 bases). Between the trimmed V and J ends, which lost 11 bases and 1 base, there was a span of 11 bases. CDR3 length: 12 amino acids. Per the germline V gene, CDR1 is MNHNY and CDR2 is SVGAGI (reference sequence). The CDR3, as DNA: TGTGCCTCCCATGGAGGCCAAGAGACCCAGTACTTC. Residues: CASHGGQETQYF.